The 16 T cell receptor beta chains presented below share a single source sample, sequenced in a study of blood T cell repertoires in COVID-19. Clones were sequenced by immunoSEQ multiplex PCR, and TCRdb holds only the in-frame ones, with some missing. Among 180,000 or so clones listed, around 86% were seen once. Sequenced: peripheral blood. The source is a man between 60 and 75 years old with acute or convalescent COVID-19.

The rearrangement uses TRBV7-9 and TRBJ1-1; D is unresolved. The V gene's germline CDR1 is SEHNR and CDR2 FQNEAQ (reference sequence). The CDR3 is 15 residues long. V lost 2 bases and J 6 bases, leaving 16 bases between the germline ends. The DNA of the CDR3 is TGTGCCAGCAGCTTATTAGGAGGGAAAACCCCTGAAGCTTTCTTT. This codes for CASSLLGGKTPEAFF.

This clone appeared once. This chain uses TRBV5-1 with TRBJ2-7, with 7 positions matching TRBD2. The CDR3 is made up of 14 amino acids. Germline V lookup: CDR1 SGHRS, CDR2 YFSETQ. With 0 bases clipped from V and 2 bases from J, the junction kept 2 bases outside the gene matches. The CDR3 is CASSLEGTTYEQYF. CDR3 coding DNA: TGCGCCAGCAGCTTGGAAGGGACTACCTACGAGCAGTACTTC.

The chain couples TRBV5-1 to TRBJ2-1, with 8 bases fitting TRBD2. This CDR3 has 14 residues. CDR1 and CDR2 from the germline V gene are SGHRS and YFSETQ. V lost 0 bases to trimming and J lost 8 bases; unmatched junction nucleotides: 4. CDR3 sequence: CASSLGLAYDEQFF. In DNA, the CDR3 is TGCGCCAGCAGCTTGGGACTAGCGTACGATGAGCAGTTCTTC.

The gene calls are TRBV29-1 and TRBJ2-7; weak D call: TRBD1 (6 bases). There are 14 residues in the CDR3. Per the germline V gene, CDR1 is SQVTM and CDR2 is ANQGSEA. V was trimmed by 6 bases and J by 1 base, leaving 16 bases between them. The CDR3 spells CSVDIKGESYEQYF. The DNA of the CDR3 is TGCAGCGTCGATATTAAGGGGGAGTCCTACGAGCAGTACTTC.

The chain joins TRBV5-1 to TRBJ2-1, with 8 bases matching TRBD2. J gave up 8 bases and V 0 bases, and 7 bases lay outside the gene matches. This CDR3 contains 15 residues. Looked up from germline, CDR1 is SGHRS and CDR2 is YFSETQ. For the CDR3, the DNA is TGCGCCAGCAGCTTGGGAGCGGGAGCGGGCGATGAGCAGTTCTTC. It translates to CASSLGAGAGDEQFF.

This clone was observed once. V is TRBV30 and J is TRBJ1-1; D is possibly TRBD1 (5 bases). Between the trimmed V and J ends, which lost 4 bases and 3 bases, there was a span of 6 bases. Germline lookup yields CDR1 GTSNPN and CDR2 SVGIG (reference sequence). This CDR3 region has 11 residues. CDR3 residues: CAWTGDTEAFF. In nucleotides, the CDR3 is TGTGCCTGGACGGGGGACACTGAAGCTTTCTTT.

This clone turned up a few times. The V and J genes are TRBV7-2 and TRBJ2-7, with a weak D call TRBD1 (5 bases). This CDR3 contains 13 residues. Germline lookup yields CDR1 SGHTA and CDR2 FQGNSA. The ends were cut back, 1 base at V and 2 bases at J, with 6 bases in the middle. The CDR3 DNA is TGTGCCAGCAGCTTAGAGACAGCCTACGAGCAGTACTTC. Protein: CASSLETAYEQYF. The whole variable domain, remainder taken from reference TRBV7-2 and TRBJ2-7, is GAGVSQSPSNKVTEKGKDVELRCDPISGHTALYWYRQSLGQGLEFLIYFQGNSAPDKSGLPSDRFSAERTGGSVSTLTIQRTQQEDSAVYLCASSLETAYEQYFGPGTRLTVT.

The gene calls are TRBV7-3 and TRBJ1-2; 10 bases align to TRBD1. V shed 5 bases and J 4 bases; nucleotides not matched to a gene: 4. The CDR3 is made up of 14 amino acids. Looked up from germline, CDR1 is SGHTA and CDR2 is FQGTGA. CDR3 sequence: CASSAGQGIYGYTF. For the CDR3, the DNA is TGTGCCAGCAGCGCGGGACAGGGGATCTATGGCTACACCTTC.

This chain joins TRBV6-5 and TRBJ1-5, with a possible D match to TRBD1 (6 bases). This CDR3 is 16 amino acids long. CDR1 and CDR2 (germline): MNHEY, SVGAGI. Trimming left V 1 base short and J 1 base short, with 11 bases between. CDR3 amino acids: CASSYLGQGSNQPQHF. DNA for the CDR3: TGTGCCAGCAGTTACTTGGGGCAGGGGAGCAATCAGCCCCAGCATTTT.

The chain uses TRBV5-5 and TRBJ1-3, with a tentative D call TRBD1 (6 bases). V was pared by 2 bases and J by 2 bases, with 11 bases between. Germline loops: CDR1 SGHKS, CDR2 YYEKEE (reference sequence). The CDR3 sequence is 15 residues long. The DNA of the CDR3 is TGTGCCAGCAGCTTTGTCGGGGGGCCTGGAAACACCATATATTTT. It yields the protein CASSFVGGPGNTIYF. The full variable domain, rest sourced from reference TRBV5-5 and TRBJ1-3, is DAGVTQSPTHLIKTRGQQVTLRCSPISGHKSVSWYQQVLGQGPQFIFQYYEKEERGRGNFPDRFSARQFPNYSSELNVNALLLGDSALYLCASSFVGGPGNTIYFGEGSWLTVV.

This clone was found once. The chain employs TRBV5-4 and TRBJ2-3, with D possibly matching TRBD1 (5 bases). There are 16 residues in the CDR3. Germline lookup yields CDR1 SGHNT and CDR2 YYREEE (reference sequence). V was shortened by 2 bases and J by 0 bases, with 13 bases between the two germline ends. CDR3 loop: CASSFGHRVSTDTQYF. CDR3 nucleotides: TGTGCCAGCAGCTTTGGACACCGCGTTAGCACAGATACGCAGTATTTT.

This chain joins TRBV21-1 and TRBJ2-1; TRBD1, the table's D call, was not compared with the DNA. TRBV21-1 is a listed pseudogene. This CDR3 contains 15 residues. The CDR3 protein is CASSSCRDRVSEQFF. As DNA, the CDR3 is TGTGCCAGCAGCTCCTGCCGGGACAGGGTTAGTGAGCAGTTCTTC.

The V call is TRBV7-3, the J call TRBJ2-1; TRBD2 matches 7 bases. After removal of 2 bases from V and 4 bases from J, the junction contained 8 bases not matched to a gene. The CDR3 runs 16 residues. Germline V lookup: CDR1 SGHTA, CDR2 FQGTGA. CDR3 sequence (DNA): TGTGCCAGCAGCTTATTGGGGAGGGCCGGTTACAATGAGCAGTTCTTC. It codes for CASSLLGRAGYNEQFF.

DNA for the CDR3: TGTGCCAGCACGTGGTCAGGCCGCTCTGGGGCCAACGTCCTGACTTTC. Translation gives CASTWSGRSGANVLTF. The chain has TRBV2 and TRBJ2-6, with D uncertain. Per germline, CDR1 SNHLY and CDR2 FYNNEI. The CDR3 consists of 16 residues. Deletions cut 7 bases from V and 0 bases from J, with 13 bases between.

The chain joins TRBV29-1 to TRBJ2-3; 12 nucleotides match TRBD2. V dropped 5 bases and J dropped 3; count of bases not matched to a gene: 6. This CDR3 comprises 15 residues. CDR1 is SQVTM, CDR2 ANQGSEA, per germline. The CDR3 nucleotides are TGCAGCGTTACACTAGCGGGAGGTCCGACAGATACGCAGTATTTT. Its protein is CSVTLAGGPTDTQYF.

The chain combines TRBV28 with TRBJ2-7; D remains unclear. The length of the CDR3 is 11 residues. Looked up from germline, CDR1 is MDHEN and CDR2 is SYDVKM. V dropped 7 bases and J dropped 7 bases, with 11 bases sitting between them. This CDR3 reads CASTEVGEQYF. The CDR3 DNA follows: TGTGCCAGCACCGAGGTGGGTGAGCAGTACTTC.